The next 21 T cell receptor beta chains were all read from a single sample in a study of cytomegalovirus exposure and HLA in healthy donors. The PCR was carried out with 60 Vbeta primers and 13 Jbeta primers. TCRdb keeps only in-frame clones here, not all; method: immunoSEQ multiplex PCR. Of about 120,000 clones listed, 78% are singletons. Sequencing was done on a sample of PBMCs. The source is a man aged 30 to 45 in good health and CMV-seropositive.

The rearrangement links TRBV28 to TRBJ1-2; 7 bases are shared with TRBD1. The germline gives CDR1 MDHEN, CDR2 SYDVKM. The V gene end was trimmed by 4 bases and the J gene end by 2 bases; junction bases not matched to a gene: 16. The CDR3 has 18 residues. The CDR3 reads CASSSPLTSTGRNYGYTF. CDR3 nucleotide sequence: TGTGCCAGCAGTTCCCCCCTTACTTCGACAGGGAGGAACTATGGCTACACCTTC.

This chain joins TRBV6-1 and TRBJ2-1; TRBD1 aligns across 10 bases. Germline V CDR1 and CDR2: MNHNS, SASEGT. V lost 6 bases to trimming and J lost 4 bases; unmatched junction nucleotides: 6. This CDR3 region has 15 residues. The CDR3 loop is CASRKGDRGYNEQFF. The DNA of the CDR3 is TGTGCCAGCAGGAAAGGGGACAGGGGATACAATGAGCAGTTCTTC.

The V gene is TRBV29-1, the J gene TRBJ2-1; D is possibly TRBD1 (5 bases). Germline V gene data show CDR1 as SQVTM and CDR2 as ANQGSEA. Trimming left V 0 bases short and J 6 bases short, with 12 bases between. This CDR3 contains 14 residues. The CDR3 protein is CSVEEGRHPNEQFF. CDR3 coding DNA: TGCAGCGTTGAAGAGGGGCGGCACCCCAATGAGCAGTTCTTC.

The V call is TRBV11-2, the J call TRBJ1-1; 9 nucleotides align to TRBD1. Germline V gene lookup returns CDR1 SGHAT and CDR2 FQNNGV. Trimming removed 0 bases from V and 1 base from J; junction bases left unmatched: 9. The CDR3 spans 18 residues. The CDR3 nucleotides are TGTGCCAGCAGCTTAGATCCCAGACAGGGGGTGAGGAACACTGAAGCTTTCTTT. Translation gives CASSLDPRQGVRNTEAFF.

This chain joins TRBV6-4 and TRBJ2-1; tentative D call: TRBD2 (7 bases). Germline V gene sequence: CDR1 MRHNA, CDR2 SNTAGT. The ends were cut back, 4 bases at V and 7 bases at J, with 17 bases in the middle. This CDR3 spans 15 amino acids. The CDR3 protein is CASSATRGGGNEQFF. The DNA of the CDR3 is TGTGCCAGCAGTGCCACTCGGGGAGGGGGGAATGAGCAGTTCTTC.

This chain uses TRBV7-9 with TRBJ2-7; 8 positions match TRBD2. Germline CDR1 is SEHNR and CDR2 is FQNEAQ (reference sequence). The CDR3 has 15 residues. V gave up 1 base and J gave up 3 bases; unmatched junction bases: 5. Here the CDR3 DNA reads TGTGCCAGCAGCTTAGTCGTAGCGGGGAACTACGAGCAGTACTTC. Protein: CASSLVVAGNYEQYF. Based on the CDR3 plus reference TRBV7-9 and TRBJ2-7, the full variable domain is DTGVSQNPRHKITKRGQNVTFRCDPISEHNRLYWYRQTLGQGPEFLTYFQNEAQLEKSRLLSDRFSAERPKGSFSTLEIQRTEQGDSAMYLCASSLVVAGNYEQYFGPGTRLTVT.

The chain employs TRBV19 and TRBJ2-7; D is perhaps TRBD2 (5 bases). Germline V gene lookup returns CDR1 LNHDA and CDR2 SQIVND (reference sequence). The CDR3 sequence is 13 residues long. Trimming left V 3 bases short and J 9 bases short, with 15 bases between. The CDR3 reads CASSIKPGGWQYF. CDR3 bases: TGTGCCAGTAGTATTAAGCCTGGAGGTTGGCAGTACTTC.

This clone was observed a single time. This chain links TRBV6-1 with TRBJ1-2; no firm D call. Germline V gene sequence: CDR1 MNHNS, CDR2 SASEGT. The germline V and J ends were trimmed by 8 bases and 0 bases, with 13 bases remaining between them. The CDR3 runs to 14 residues. DNA of the CDR3: TGTGCCAGCTCTAGAGACGAATCTAACTATGGCTACACCTTC. Translating it yields CASSRDESNYGYTF.

This chain joins TRBV28 and TRBJ1-5; 8 nucleotides match TRBD1. The CDR3 extends over 14 amino acids. The germline V gene has CDR1 MDHEN and CDR2 SYDVKM. J gave up 9 bases and V 2 bases, and 6 bases lay outside the gene matches. CDR3 nucleotides: TGTGCCAGCAGTTTAGGACAGGGCTTTCGGCCCCAGCATTTT. Its translation is CASSLGQGFRPQHF.

The chain links TRBV21-1 to TRBJ2-5; the table calls TRBD2, which could not be checked here. TRBV21-1 is designated a pseudogene. The CDR3 length is 18 residues. This chain's CDR3 is CASSKAGRGLGDWKTQYF. The CDR3, as DNA: TGTGCCAGCAGCAAAGCAGGTCGGGGGTTGGGGGACTGGAAGACCCAGTACTTC.

This clone was observed a few times. CDR3 in amino acids: CASSEVSQTQYF. The CDR3 DNA is TGTGCCAGCAGTGAAGTTTCTCAGACCCAGTACTTC. The chain combines TRBV6-1 with TRBJ2-5; D gene unclear. The V end was cut by 1 base, the J end by 6 bases, with 6 bases between. This CDR3 spans 12 amino acids. Per the germline V gene, CDR1 is MNHNS and CDR2 is SASEGT.

V and J are TRBV28 and TRBJ2-7; 8 positions match TRBD1. Germline CDR1 reads MDHEN; CDR2 reads SYDVKM. The CDR3 loop spans 16 amino acids. V shed 3 bases, J shed 7 bases, and the junction held 14 bases outside the gene matches. In DNA, the CDR3 is TGTGCCAGCAGTTTGGGTTTGGCAGGGGGCTTTAAAGAGCAGTACTTC. Amino acids: CASSLGLAGGFKEQYF.

The chain combines TRBV27 with TRBJ1-1; 9 nucleotides align to TRBD1. There are 13 residues in the CDR3. In germline, CDR1 is MNHEY, CDR2 SMNVEV (reference sequence). V trimming: 6 bases; J trimming: 10 bases; junction bases outside the gene matches: 9. DNA for the CDR3: TGTGCCAGCAGAAAAAACGACAGGGGGAGAGCTTTCTTT. It codes for CASRKNDRGRAFF.

J is TRBJ2-1 and V is TRBV5-1, with 8 positions matching TRBD1. The length of the CDR3 is 15 residues. Germline CDR1 and CDR2: SGHRS and YFSETQ. The V segment lost 5 bases and the J segment 7 bases; nucleotides outside the gene matches: 11. As DNA, the CDR3 is TGCGCCAGCAGTTCGAGGACAGGGATTGGTAATGAGCAGTTCTTC. Its protein product is CASSSRTGIGNEQFF.

The chain couples TRBV4-1 to TRBJ2-1; TRBD2 agrees at 12 bases. Trimming removed 5 bases from V and 0 bases from J; junction bases left unmatched: 11. This CDR3 has 19 residues. Germline-derived CDR1 and CDR2 are MGHRA and YSYEKL. The CDR3 protein is CASSTKRTSGTSSYNEQFF. DNA for the CDR3: TGCGCCAGCAGCACCAAACGGACTAGCGGGACGTCCTCCTACAATGAGCAGTTCTTC.

The chain combines TRBV2 with TRBJ1-1, with a possible D match to TRBD1 (6 bases). Germline V CDR1 and CDR2: SNHLY, FYNNEI. Trimming shortened V by 5 bases and J by 6 bases, and 10 bases separated the two germline ends. The length of the CDR3 is 12 residues. Written as DNA, the CDR3 is TGTGCCAGCAGTTCACAGGGCTCTGAAGCTTTCTTT. Protein product: CASSSQGSEAFF.

V usage is TRBV25-1 and J usage is TRBJ1-3, with 10 bases aligning to TRBD1. The CDR3 has 17 amino acids. The V gene end was trimmed by 0 bases and the J gene end by 8 bases; junction bases not matched to a gene: 10. Germline CDR1 and CDR2: MGHDK and SYGVNS. DNA of the CDR3: TGTGCCAGCAGTGAATATTCGGGACAGGGGCTAATAGACACCATATATTTT. Encoded protein: CASSEYSGQGLIDTIYF.

The V and J genes are TRBV4-2 and TRBJ2-5, with TRBD2 identical over 14 bases. The CDR3 loop spans 16 amino acids. Looked up from germline, CDR1 is LGHNA and CDR2 is YNFKEQ. V shed 1 base, J shed 3 bases, and the junction held 1 base outside the gene matches. DNA of the CDR3: TGTGCCAGCAGCCAAGGGACTAGCGGGAGGAAAGAGACCCAGTACTTC. Protein: CASSQGTSGRKETQYF.

This chain links TRBV5-4 with TRBJ1-2; 7 bases map to TRBD1. This CDR3 region has 13 residues. J gave up 4 bases and V 4 bases, and 4 bases lay outside the gene matches. Germline CDR1 is SGHNT and CDR2 is YYREEE (reference sequence). The CDR3 region is CASSPGTVYGYTF. The CDR3 DNA reads TGTGCCAGCAGCCCCGGGACAGTCTATGGCTACACCTTC.

This chain uses TRBV5-6 with TRBJ2-5, with D possibly matching TRBD1 (5 bases). CDR3 length equals 15 residues. In germline, CDR1 is SGHDT, CDR2 YYEEEE. V was cut by 4 bases and J by 1 base, with 14 bases left in between. The CDR3 reads CASSKDSPFQETQYF. Here the CDR3 DNA reads TGTGCCAGCAGCAAAGACAGCCCCTTCCAAGAGACCCAGTACTTC.

The rearrangement joins TRBV9 to TRBJ2-7; 9 bases align to TRBD1. The CDR3 runs 15 residues. Germline CDR1 SGDLS, CDR2 YYNGEE. V shed 4 bases, J shed 2 bases, and the junction held 7 bases outside the gene matches. CDR3: CASSPGQGGTYEQYF. The CDR3, as DNA: TGTGCCAGCAGCCCGGGACAGGGTGGGACCTACGAGCAGTACTTC.